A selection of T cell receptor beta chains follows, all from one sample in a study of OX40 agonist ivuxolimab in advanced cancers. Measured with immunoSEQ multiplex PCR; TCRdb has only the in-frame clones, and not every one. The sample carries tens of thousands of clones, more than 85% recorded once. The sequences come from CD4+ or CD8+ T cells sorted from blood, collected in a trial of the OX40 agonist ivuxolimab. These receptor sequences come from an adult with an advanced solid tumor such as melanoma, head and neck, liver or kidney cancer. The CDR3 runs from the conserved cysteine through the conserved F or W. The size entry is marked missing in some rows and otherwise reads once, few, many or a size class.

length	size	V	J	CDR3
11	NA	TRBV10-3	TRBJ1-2	CAIGQNYGYTF
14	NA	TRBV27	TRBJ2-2	CASSTTGETGELFF
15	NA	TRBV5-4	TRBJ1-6	CASSYPGAYNSPLHF
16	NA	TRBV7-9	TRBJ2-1	CASSSPGLGTYNEQFF
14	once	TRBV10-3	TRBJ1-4	CAISESGIGEKLFF
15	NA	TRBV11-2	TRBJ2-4	CASSFGQGRQNIQYF
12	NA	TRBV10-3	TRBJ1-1	CAIAGENTEAFF
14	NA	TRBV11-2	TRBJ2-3	CASSLDLASDTQYF
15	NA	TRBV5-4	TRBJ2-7	CASSLDPGQSYEQYF
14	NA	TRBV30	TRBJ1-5	CAWSVAGWEQPQHF
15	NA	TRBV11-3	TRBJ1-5	CASSLAGPGNQPQHF
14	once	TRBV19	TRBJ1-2	CATSFLGGAYGYTF
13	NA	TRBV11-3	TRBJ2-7	CASSLDWGPGQYF
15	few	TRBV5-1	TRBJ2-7	CASSLGLAQFYEQYF
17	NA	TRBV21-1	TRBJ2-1	CASSRPPRGAAYNEQFF
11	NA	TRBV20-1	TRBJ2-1	CSSQDRNEQFF
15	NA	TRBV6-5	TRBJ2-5	CASSTTSGNQETQYF
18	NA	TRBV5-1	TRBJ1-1	CASSLGPGRMDRNTEAFF
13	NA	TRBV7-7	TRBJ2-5	CASSRDFLETQYF
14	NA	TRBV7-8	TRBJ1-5	CASSDRTGVQPQHF
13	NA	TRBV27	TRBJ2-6	CASSLAGANVLTF
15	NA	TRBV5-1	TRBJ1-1	CASSLTVPMNTEAFF
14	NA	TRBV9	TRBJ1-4	CASSATGQEEKLFF
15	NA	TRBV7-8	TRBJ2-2	CASSLLWDQLGELFF
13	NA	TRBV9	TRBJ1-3	CASSVGVGNTIYF
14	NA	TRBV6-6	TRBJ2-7	CASRGTSGGYEQYF
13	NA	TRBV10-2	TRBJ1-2	CASSRQGDYGYTF
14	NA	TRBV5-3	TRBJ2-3	CASSLTSGADTQYF
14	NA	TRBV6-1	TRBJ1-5	CASSDIQINQPQHF
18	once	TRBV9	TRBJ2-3	CASSVGLLGGRGTDTQYF
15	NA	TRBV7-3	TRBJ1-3	CASSINPGQGNTIYF
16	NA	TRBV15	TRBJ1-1	CATSRAGTGVNTEAFF
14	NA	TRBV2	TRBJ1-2	CASSPDSTWNGYTF
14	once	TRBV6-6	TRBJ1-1	CASRAGGGGTEAFF
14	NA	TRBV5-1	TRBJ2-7	CASSPGTSGYEQYF
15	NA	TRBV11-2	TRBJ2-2	CASPILDSNTGELFF
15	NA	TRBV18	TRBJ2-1	CASSPPAGVGNEQFF
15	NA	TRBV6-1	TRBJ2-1	CASSEAGAGYNEQFF
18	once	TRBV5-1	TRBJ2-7	CASSLSGTSGGASYEQYF
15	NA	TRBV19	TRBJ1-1	CASSPHRVWDTEAFF
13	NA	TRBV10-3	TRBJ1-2	CAISESLTYGYTF
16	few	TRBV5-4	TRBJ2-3	CASSLGAGGPTDTQYF
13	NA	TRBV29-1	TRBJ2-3	CSVDVGRTDTQYF
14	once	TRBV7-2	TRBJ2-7	CASSKFEGAYEQYF
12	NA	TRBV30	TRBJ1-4	CAWSWGNEKLFF